This entry concerns a single T cell receptor beta chain. Its matching antigen is unknown. This specimen comes from a study of regulatory T cells in long-lasting Graves disease. Study outcomes and limitations: The study found TRBV28, TRBJ1-2 and TRBJ2-5 favored in persistent disease.

TCR beta libraries were built with iRepertoire HTBI primers and Arm-PCR of CDR3 regions. TCRdb itself ran the multiplex PCR reads through MiXCR, one entry per CDR3 protein. Of around 430,000 distinct CDR3 sequences in the sample, 22% were seen once. Time point here: persistent/refractory GD, antithyroid drugs over 5 years with positive TRAb. After RNA was extracted from PBMCs, the TCR library was made from it. Graves' disease diagnoses used American Thyroid Association guidelines. Enrollment of patients was through an endocrinology department in Xi'an, China. Trimming took off 6 bases at V and 8 bases at J, with 19 bases between the two ends. The CDR3 totals 14 residues. The germline V gene has CDR1 SGHDN and CDR2 FVKESK.

The J gene is TRBJ1-1, the V gene TRBV14; a possible D gene is TRBD1 (5 bases). The source of this sequence is a female donor with Graves disease. The material was peripheral blood mononuclear cells (PBMCs), obtained when the disease was refractory, from a patient treated with antithyroid drugs. The CDR3: CASSPVVRGGEAFF. The CDR3 coding sequence is TGTGCCAGCAGTCCTGTTGTGAGGGGCGGAGAAGCTTTCTTT.